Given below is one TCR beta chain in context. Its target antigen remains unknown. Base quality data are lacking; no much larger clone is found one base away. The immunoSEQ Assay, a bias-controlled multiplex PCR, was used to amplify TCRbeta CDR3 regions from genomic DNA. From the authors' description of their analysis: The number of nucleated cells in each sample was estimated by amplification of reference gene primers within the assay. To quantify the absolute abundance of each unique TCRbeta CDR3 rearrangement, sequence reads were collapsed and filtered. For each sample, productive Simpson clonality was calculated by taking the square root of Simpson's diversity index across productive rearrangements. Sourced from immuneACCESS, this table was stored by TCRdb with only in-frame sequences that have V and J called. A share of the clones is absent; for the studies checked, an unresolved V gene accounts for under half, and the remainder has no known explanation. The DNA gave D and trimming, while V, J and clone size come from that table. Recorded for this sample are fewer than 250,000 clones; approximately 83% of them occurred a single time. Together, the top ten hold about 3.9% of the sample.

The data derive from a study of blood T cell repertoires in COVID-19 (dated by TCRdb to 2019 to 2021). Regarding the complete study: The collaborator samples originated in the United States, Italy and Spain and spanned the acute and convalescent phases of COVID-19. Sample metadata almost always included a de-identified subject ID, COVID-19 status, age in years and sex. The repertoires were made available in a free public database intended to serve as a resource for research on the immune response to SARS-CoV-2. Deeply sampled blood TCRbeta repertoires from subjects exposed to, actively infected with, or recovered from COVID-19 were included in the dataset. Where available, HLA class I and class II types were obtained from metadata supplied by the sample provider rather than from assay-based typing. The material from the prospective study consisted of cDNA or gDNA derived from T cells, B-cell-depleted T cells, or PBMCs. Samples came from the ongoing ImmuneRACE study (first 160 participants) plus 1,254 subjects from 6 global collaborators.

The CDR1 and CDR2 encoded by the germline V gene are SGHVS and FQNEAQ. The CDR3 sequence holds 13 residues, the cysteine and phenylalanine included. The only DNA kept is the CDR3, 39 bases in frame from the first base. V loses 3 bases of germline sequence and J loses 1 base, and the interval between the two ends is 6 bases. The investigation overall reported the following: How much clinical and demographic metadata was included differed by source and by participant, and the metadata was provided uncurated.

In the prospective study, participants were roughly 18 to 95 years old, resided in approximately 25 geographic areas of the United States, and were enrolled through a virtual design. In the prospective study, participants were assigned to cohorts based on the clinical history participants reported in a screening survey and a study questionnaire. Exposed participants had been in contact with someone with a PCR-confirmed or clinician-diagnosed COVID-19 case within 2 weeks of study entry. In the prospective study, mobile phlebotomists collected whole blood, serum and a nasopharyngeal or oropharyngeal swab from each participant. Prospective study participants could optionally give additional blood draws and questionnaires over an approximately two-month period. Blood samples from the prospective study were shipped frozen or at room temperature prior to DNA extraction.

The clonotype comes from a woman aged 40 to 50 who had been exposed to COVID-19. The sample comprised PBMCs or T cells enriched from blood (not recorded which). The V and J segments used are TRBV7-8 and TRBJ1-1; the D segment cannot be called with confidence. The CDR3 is CASSFHRNTEAFF. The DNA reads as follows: TGTGCCAGCAGCTTCCACAGGAACACTGAAGCTTTCTTT.